The 4 T cell receptor beta chains below were found in one sample sequenced in a study of blood T cell repertoires in COVID-19. TCRdb's table, derived via immunoSEQ multiplex PCR, lists solely in-frame clones and lacks some. The sample contains some 260,000 clones, 79% of which appear only once. Specimen: peripheral blood. These receptors came from a woman in her thirties or forties with active or convalescent COVID-19.

The chain joins TRBV7-9 to TRBJ1-1; D unclear. V was pared by 3 bases and J by 3 bases, with 8 bases between. The CDR3 is 13 amino acids. Germline V gene data show CDR1 as SEHNR and CDR2 as FQNEAQ (reference sequence). The CDR3 is CASSFVGDTEAFF. CDR3 DNA sequence: TGTGCCAGCAGCTTTGTCGGGGACACTGAAGCTTTCTTT.

The chain combines TRBV4-1 with TRBJ1-5, with 8 bases identical to TRBD1. The J segment lost 2 bases and the V segment lost 1 base, leaving 7 bases of the junction unmatched. Germline lookup yields CDR1 MGHRA and CDR2 YSYEKL. The CDR3 length is 17 residues. CDR3 protein: CASSQVSQGAGNQPQHF. The CDR3 DNA reads as TGCGCCAGCAGCCAAGTGTCGCAGGGGGCTGGCAATCAGCCCCAGCATTTT.

The chain joins TRBV12-3 or TRBV12-4 to TRBJ1-5; possible D gene TRBD1, 6 bases. V lost 7 bases, J lost 6 bases, and 13 bases lay in between. This CDR3 spans 13 amino acids. In DNA form, the CDR3 reads TGTGCCAGCAAACAGGGTGGGAGTCAGCCCCAGCATTTT. This sequence encodes CASKQGGSQPQHF.

This chain uses TRBV28 with TRBJ1-5; 9 bases are a match to TRBD1. The germline gives CDR1 MDHEN, CDR2 SYDVKM. The CDR3 loop spans 16 amino acids. Unmatched junction bases numbered 10, after V lost 5 bases and J lost 5 bases. CDR3: CASSPSAGTGHQPQHF. In DNA, the CDR3 is TGTGCCAGCAGTCCATCCGCGGGGACAGGGCATCAGCCCCAGCATTTT.